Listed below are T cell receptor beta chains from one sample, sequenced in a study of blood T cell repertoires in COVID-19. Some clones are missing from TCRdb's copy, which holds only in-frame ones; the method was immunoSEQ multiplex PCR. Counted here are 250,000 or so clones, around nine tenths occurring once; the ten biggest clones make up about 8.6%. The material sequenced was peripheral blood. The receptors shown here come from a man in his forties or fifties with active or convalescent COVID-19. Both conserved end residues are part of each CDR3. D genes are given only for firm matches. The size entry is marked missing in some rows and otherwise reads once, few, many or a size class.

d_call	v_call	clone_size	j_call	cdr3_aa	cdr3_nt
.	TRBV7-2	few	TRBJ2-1	CASSLSQGYNEQFF	TGTGCCAGCAGCTTAAGCCAGGGCTACAATGAGCAGTTCTTC
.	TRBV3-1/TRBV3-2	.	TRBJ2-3	CASSHRLLNTDTQYF	TGTGCCAGCAGCCACAGATTATTAAACACAGATACGCAGTATTTT
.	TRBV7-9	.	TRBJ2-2	CASSLTGNTGELFF	TGTGCCAGCAGCTTGACAGGGAACACCGGGGAGCTGTTTTTT
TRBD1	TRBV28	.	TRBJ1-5	CASGQGTQPQHF	TGTGCCAGCGGACAGGGAACTCAGCCCCAGCATTTT
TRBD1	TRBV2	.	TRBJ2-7	CASIRGTRSSYEQYF	TGTGCCAGCATCAGGGGGACCAGAAGCTCCTACGAGCAGTACTTC
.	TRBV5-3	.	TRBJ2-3	CARSWTEPSTDTQYF	TGTGCCAGAAGCTGGACTGAGCCGAGCACAGATACGCAGTATTTT
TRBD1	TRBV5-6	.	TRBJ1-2	CASSLLTGAYGYTF	TGTGCCAGCAGCTTATTGACAGGGGCGTATGGCTACACCTTC
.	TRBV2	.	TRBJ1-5	CASRSGTRKDQPQHF	TGTGCCAGCAGGTCCGGGACACGGAAAGATCAGCCCCAGCATTTT
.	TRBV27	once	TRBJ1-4	CASSPRRDNEKLFF	TGTGCCAGCAGTCCACGGAGGGACAATGAAAAACTGTTTTTT
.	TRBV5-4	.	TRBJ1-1	CASSLDSSGQGKEAFF	TGTGCCAGCAGCTTGGATTCATCGGGACAAGGGAAGGAAGCTTTCTTT
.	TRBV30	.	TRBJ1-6	CAWSYEGDNSPLHF	TGTGCCTGGAGTTATGAAGGGGATAATTCACCCCTCCACTTT
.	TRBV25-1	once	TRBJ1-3	CATSGLDSGNTIYF	TGTGCCACCTCCGGATTGGACAGTGGAAACACCATATATTTT
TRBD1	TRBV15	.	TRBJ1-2	CATSRGTGDGYTF	TGTGCCACCAGCAGAGGGACAGGGGATGGCTACACCTTC
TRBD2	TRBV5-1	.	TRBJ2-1	CASSLGLADNEQFF	TGCGCCAGCAGCTTGGGACTAGCGGACAATGAGCAGTTCTTC
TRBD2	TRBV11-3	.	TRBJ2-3	CASSLRLAGPTDTQYF	TGTGCCAGCAGCTTAAGGCTAGCGGGTCCCACAGATACGCAGTATTTT
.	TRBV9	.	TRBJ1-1	CASSVEQHHTEAFF	TGTGCCAGCAGCGTAGAACAGCACCACACTGAAGCTTTCTTT
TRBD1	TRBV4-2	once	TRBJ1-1	CASSQGQGISRNTEAFF	TGTGCCAGCAGCCAGGGACAGGGTATAAGCCGGAACACTGAAGCTTTCTTT
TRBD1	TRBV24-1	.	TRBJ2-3	CATSDRGQGLHTQYF	TGTGCCACCAGTGACCGCGGACAGGGGCTTCATACGCAGTATTTT
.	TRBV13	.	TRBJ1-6	CASSFGGSSYNSPLHF	TGTGCCAGCAGCTTCGGGGGTAGCTCCTATAATTCACCCCTCCACTTT
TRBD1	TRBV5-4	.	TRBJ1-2	CASSGTVPYGYTF	TGTGCCAGCAGCGGGACAGTTCCCTATGGCTACACCTTC
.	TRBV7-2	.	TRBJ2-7	CASNVGLNSYEQYF	TGTGCCAGCAACGTCGGACTCAACTCCTACGAGCAGTACTTC
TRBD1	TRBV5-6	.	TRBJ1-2	CASSLSTGGTYGYTF	TGTGCCAGCAGCTTGTCGACAGGGGGAACCTATGGCTACACCTTC